The T cell receptor beta chain under discussion was sequenced for a study of blood T cells in healthy people across ages. The study's findings and limits: Expanded clonotype changes were possibly confounded by unknown donor CMV status. Per million T cells, TCR beta diversity dropped about linearly as age rose.

Note on this clonotype: Its antigen is currently unknown.

Trimming removed 7 bases from V and 1 base from J, with 10 bases in between. This CDR3 contains 12 residues. The germline V gene has CDR1 DFQATT and CDR2 SNEGSKA (reference sequence). Primed by a sample-barcoded 5' primer and a J-beta primer mix, a second PCR proceeded for 7 to 11 cycles. MiXCR, applied by TCRdb to the 5' RACE reads, yields one record per CDR3 protein. Of under 2,000,000 distinct CDR3 sequences listed, around 48% were seen once; the top ten hold roughly 2%. The clonotype was recovered from a woman in her thirties or forties in good health. The chain links TRBV20-1 to TRBJ1-1; D gene unclear. The sample consisted of blood. The CDR3, as DNA: TGCAGTGTATTGGAGCGGAACACTGAAGCTTTCTTT. Amino acid sequence: CSVLERNTEAFF.